These 14 T cell receptor beta chains came from one sample sequenced in a study of CDR3 diversity in severe acne. TCRdb reprocessed the PCR reads with MiXCR, giving one entry per CDR3 protein. The sample has over 100,000 distinct CDR3 sequences, roughly half seen once; the top ten hold 9.5% to 15%. Sequences were obtained from blood. The receptors originated from a male donor with acne.

This chain links TRBV2 with TRBJ2-5; D may be TRBD2 (5 bases). This CDR3 region has 12 residues. Germline assignment: CDR1 SNHLY and CDR2 FYNNEI. V was trimmed by 7 bases and J by 5 bases, leaving 11 bases between them. CDR3 protein: CASTGNAETQYF. The CDR3 DNA reads as TGTGCCAGCACCGGGAACGCGGAGACCCAGTACTTC.

This clonotype was counted between two and nine times. The V and J genes are TRBV5-6 and TRBJ2-7; 9 bases fit TRBD1. V shed 0 bases and J 6 bases; nucleotides not matched to a gene: 7. Germline V gene data show CDR1 as SGHDT and CDR2 as YYEEEE. CDR3 length equals 15 residues. For the CDR3, the DNA is TGTGCCAGCAGCTTGGATTCCGGGACAGGGAGCGAGCAGTACTTC. It translates to CASSLDSGTGSEQYF.

The rearrangement links TRBV15 to TRBJ1-2, with 9 bases matching TRBD1. This CDR3 spans 15 amino acids. V shed 3 bases, J shed 6 bases, and the junction held 8 bases outside the gene matches. Germline CDR1 and CDR2: LNHNV and YYDKDF (reference sequence). The CDR3 protein is CATSSRDRVINGYTF. In DNA form, the CDR3 reads TGTGCCACCAGCAGCCGGGACAGGGTAATCAATGGCTACACCTTC.

The chain couples TRBV4-1 to TRBJ2-7; D is ambiguous. Germline V lookup: CDR1 MGHRA, CDR2 YSYEKL. The CDR3 length is 14 residues. Trimming pared 0 bases from V and 4 bases from J, leaving 10 bases between. The CDR3 coding sequence is TGCGCCAGCAGCCAAGACGTGGGCCCTTACGAGCAGTACTTC. This sequence encodes CASSQDVGPYEQYF.

The genes are TRBV9 and TRBJ2-5; D is uncertain. The CDR3 consists of 15 residues. Trimming pared 0 bases from V and 0 bases from J, leaving 9 bases between. Per germline, CDR1 SGDLS and CDR2 YYNGEE. The CDR3 region has the DNA TGTGCCAGCAGCGTAGGGACCGCGTACCAAGAGACCCAGTACTTC. Translation gives CASSVGTAYQETQYF.

The rearrangement joins TRBV7-2 to TRBJ1-6; no firm D call. The CDR3 loop spans 12 amino acids. V was shortened by 4 bases and J by 10 bases, with 8 bases between the two germline ends. Germline CDR1 is SGHTA and CDR2 is FQGNSA. The CDR3 is CASSSRGSPLHF. CDR3 nucleotides: TGTGCCAGCAGCTCACGAGGGTCACCCCTCCACTTT.

This clonotype was counted once. This chain links TRBV20-1 with TRBJ2-1; 14 nucleotides align to TRBD2. Germline CDR1 is DFQATT and CDR2 is SNEGSKA (reference sequence). The CDR3 runs 15 residues. Germline trimming cut 6 bases from V and 10 bases from J; bases unmatched to any gene: 11. The CDR3 coding sequence is TGCAGTGCCAAGGGACTAGCGGGAGCGGGCGGGGAGCAGTTCTTC. It specifies CSAKGLAGAGGEQFF.

In regard to this clonotype: At one end, the junction sequence differs from germline, possibly due to a read error. This sequence joins TRBV10-3 and TRBJ1-4, with D possibly being TRBD1 (6 bases). Germline CDR1 ENHRY, CDR2 SYGVKD. The CDR3 length is 11 residues. This chain's CDR3 is CASSDAGQSVF. CDR3 in DNA: TGTGCCAGCAGTGATGCAGGACAGTCGGTTTTT.

The CDR3 nucleotides are TGTGCCAGTTCGACAGGGTTCACCGGGGAGCTGTTTTTT. It translates to CASSTGFTGELFF. V gene TRBV27 combines with J gene TRBJ2-2; 7 nucleotides agree with TRBD1. V lost 9 bases to trimming and J lost 4 bases; unmatched junction nucleotides: 5. This CDR3 region has 13 residues. Germline CDR1 MNHEY, CDR2 SMNVEV (reference sequence).

Many counts were recorded for this clonotype. This chain connects TRBV5-1 to TRBJ2-1; D perhaps matches TRBD2 (6 bases). The CDR3 extends over 13 amino acids. From germline, CDR1 is SGHRS and CDR2 YFSETQ. Between the trimmed V and J ends, which lost 9 bases and 7 bases, there was a span of 17 bases. The CDR3: CATSPSGRNEQFF. For the CDR3, the DNA is TGCGCCACCTCACCGTCAGGGAGGAATGAGCAGTTCTTC.

J is TRBJ2-5 and V is TRBV10-3; the D is unclear. The CDR3 length is 12 residues. Germline-derived CDR1 and CDR2 are ENHRY and SYGVKD. Trimming took 0 bases from V and 3 from J, leaving 2 bases between them. CDR3 nucleotides: TGTGCCATCAGTGAGTCTGAAGAGACCCAGTACTTC. Encoded protein: CAISESEETQYF.

The V and J genes are TRBV7-6 and TRBJ2-5; D remains ambiguous. Germline CDR1 and CDR2: SGHVS and FNYEAQ. Deletions cut 5 bases from V and 5 bases from J, with 15 bases between. The CDR3 covers 14 residues. This chain's CDR3 is CASSPTPGAETQYF. For the CDR3, the DNA is TGTGCCAGCAGCCCAACACCGGGCGCGGAGACCCAGTACTTC.

The rearrangement uses TRBV4-3 and TRBJ2-7; 11 bases line up with TRBD2. Germline lookup yields CDR1 LGHNA and CDR2 YSLEER. V trimming: 1 base; J trimming: 2 bases; junction bases outside the gene matches: 10. There are 18 residues in the CDR3. The chain's CDR3 is CASSQAPGTSGNTYEQYV. CDR3 DNA sequence: TGCGCCAGCAGCCAAGCCCCCGGGACTAGCGGAAACACCTACGAGCAGTACGTC.

The chain joins TRBV20-1 to TRBJ2-6; 10 bases align to TRBD2. V was clipped by 0 bases and J by 2 bases; unmatched bases: 10. CDR3 length: 19 amino acids. The germline V gene encodes CDR1 DFQATT and CDR2 SNEGSKA (reference sequence). This CDR3 is CSARDVTSGTGAGANVLTF. The CDR3 DNA reads as TGCAGTGCTAGAGATGTAACTAGCGGGACGGGGGCTGGGGCCAACGTCCTGACTTTC.